This T cell receptor beta chain was documented in a study of Graves' ophthalmopathy and Graves' hyperthyroidism. The ends lost 6 bases at V and 2 bases at J; junction bases unmatched: 12. This CDR3 spans 16 amino acids. CDR1 and CDR2 from the germline V gene are DFQATT and SNEGSKA (reference sequence). Beta-chain TCR CDR3 regions were amplified from RNA transcripts. HTBI primers were employed in first-round RT-PCR, then a second-round multiplex PCR followed. TCRdb ran MiXCR on the multiplex PCR reads and lists one entry per CDR3 protein. This sample has 1 million to 1.3 million distinct CDR3 sequences, with around a third found just once.

The chain couples TRBV20-1 to TRBJ1-5; 8 nucleotides agree with TRBD1. Sequenced material: peripheral blood or thyroid tissue (not recorded which). This receptor was identified in an adult man with Graves' hyperthyroidism. The CDR3 reads CSATIGRGRGNQPQHF. In DNA form, the CDR3 reads TGCAGTGCGACCATCGGCAGGGGGCGAGGCAATCAGCCCCAGCATTTT.